This T cell receptor (beta chain) stems from a study of shared clonotypes between healthy human individuals. Study-level findings and limits: Sequencing depth was expected to affect clonotype sharing among donors.

In the authors' workflow: As immunoSEQ supplied junction-only sequences (without quality scores), filtering differed. Repertoires were generated with immunoSEQ multiplex PCR, while TCRdb's copy carries only in-frame clones and drops some. The V and J calls and the clone size are those of that table, but D and trimming were determined from the DNA. The sample records some 530,000 clones, approximately 82% being singletons. Details on this clone: Its antigen is still unknown.

Germline values: CDR1 LNHDA, CDR2 SQIVND (reference sequence). The CDR3 length is 15 residues. Trimming shortened V by 1 base and J by 5 bases, and 11 bases separated the two germline ends. The sequencing sample was made of PBMCs. The source of this sequence is a woman aged 35 to 49 in good health. Some clones in this sample may be carry-over from other donors' samples. The chain employs TRBV19 and TRBJ2-2, with D possibly being TRBD1 or TRBD2 (6 bases each). The CDR3 DNA is TGTGCCAGTAGTATAGTCAGGGGAGGAACCGGGGAGCTGTTTTTT. It is translated as CASSIVRGGTGELFF. The whole variable domain, filled in from reference TRBV19 and TRBJ2-2, reads DGGITQSPKYLFRKEGQNVTLSCEQNLNHDAMYWYRQDPGQGLRLIYYSQIVNDFQKGDIAEGYSVSREKKESFPLTVTSAQKNPTAFYLCASSIVRGGTGELFFGEGSRLTVL.